This T cell receptor beta chain came from a study of T cell changes during pregnancy in multiple sclerosis. CDR1 and CDR2 (germline): LNHDA, SQIVND (reference sequence). This CDR3 comprises 15 residues. The germline V and J ends were trimmed by 1 base and 3 bases, with 13 bases remaining between them. TCRdb keeps only in-frame clones here, not all; method: immunoSEQ multiplex PCR. The sample has approximately 61,000 clones, around 90% seen once. Sequenced material: peripheral blood, taken in the first trimester of pregnancy. This rearrangement joins TRBV19 to TRBJ2-7, with a weak D call TRBD1 (6 bases). The clonotype originates from a female donor in good health, enrolled as a control in a pregnancy study. The CDR3 nucleotides read TGTGCCAGTAGTATAGGAATACAGGGCCGCTACGAGCAGTACTTC. Translation gives CASSIGIQGRYEQYF. The variable domain in full, with the rest retrieved from reference TRBV19 and TRBJ2-7, is DGGITQSPKYLFRKEGQNVTLSCEQNLNHDAMYWYRQDPGQGLRLIYYSQIVNDFQKGDIAEGYSVSREKKESFPLTVTSAQKNPTAFYLCASSIGIQGRYEQYFGPGTRLTVT.